The next 8 T cell receptor beta chains were all read from a single sample in a study of blood T cell repertoires in COVID-19. Sequenced by immunoSEQ multiplex PCR; TCRdb stores in-frame clones only, minus some. The sample shows about 120,000 clones, around nine tenths of them seen only once. The sequencing input was peripheral blood. These receptors all come from a woman of 80 years or more with acute or convalescent COVID-19.

The CDR3 coding sequence is TGTGCCAGCAGAGAACAGGGGGCGCGAGGCAATCAGCCCCAGCATTTT. Encoded protein: CASREQGARGNQPQHF. The chain recombines TRBV6-1 with TRBJ1-5, with TRBD1 identical over 9 bases. V gave up 6 bases and J gave up 2 bases; unmatched junction bases: 8. Germline V gene lookup returns CDR1 MNHNS and CDR2 SASEGT. This CDR3 is built from 16 residues.

The DNA for the CDR3 is TGTGCCAGCCGCCCGGGGGCCAAAAACATTCAGTACTTC. Translation gives CASRPGAKNIQYF. The chain employs TRBV28 and TRBJ2-4, with D possibly TRBD2 on 5 matching bases. The germline V gene encodes CDR1 MDHEN and CDR2 SYDVKM. CDR3 length equals 13 residues. The germline V and J ends were trimmed by 8 bases and 1 base, with 9 bases remaining between them.

The chain joins TRBV3-1 (or the pseudogene TRBV3-2) to TRBJ1-4, with TRBD1 as a possible D gene (5 bases). CDR3 length equals 14 residues. Per the germline V gene, CDR1 is LGHDT and CDR2 is YNNKEL (reference sequence). The ends were cut back, 1 base at V and 5 bases at J, with 8 bases in the middle. The DNA for the CDR3 is TGTGCCAGCAGCCAAGGGGGCGCAAATGAAAAACTGTTTTTT. Its protein product is CASSQGGANEKLFF.

The chain is built from TRBV25-1 and TRBJ2-1, with TRBD2 matching 10 bases. This CDR3 region has 16 residues. CDR1 is MGHDK and CDR2 is SYGVNS in the germline V gene. With V trimmed by 3 bases and J by 0 bases, 2 bases remained unmatched. Here the CDR3 DNA reads TGTGCCAGCAGTGATACTAGCGGGACCTCCTACAATGAGCAGTTCTTC. This sequence encodes CASSDTSGTSYNEQFF.

The CDR3 spells CASSRQGSEQYF. The CDR3, as DNA: TGTGCCAGCAGTAGACAGGGGAGCGAGCAGTACTTC. The V gene is TRBV27, the J gene TRBJ2-7; TRBD1 matches 8 bases. J gave up 6 bases and V 5 bases, and 3 bases lay outside the gene matches. Germline-derived CDR1 and CDR2 are MNHEY and SMNVEV (reference sequence). This CDR3 has 12 amino acids.

The chain combines TRBV4-3 with TRBJ1-5; 8 bases fit TRBD1. V lost 0 bases, J lost 4 bases, and 2 bases stayed unmatched. The CDR3 has 15 residues. The germline gives CDR1 LGHNA, CDR2 YSLEER. Here the CDR3 reads CASSQDTGGNQPQHF. The CDR3 bases are TGCGCCAGCAGCCAAGACACAGGGGGGAATCAGCCCCAGCATTTT.

The V and J genes are TRBV10-3 and TRBJ2-5; TRBD1 aligns across 8 bases. From germline, CDR1 is ENHRY and CDR2 SYGVKD. V trimming: 7 bases; J trimming: 4 bases; junction bases outside the gene matches: 5. The CDR3 has 13 residues. For the CDR3, the DNA is TGTGCCATCAAAATTACAGGGGGAGAGACCCAGTACTTC. Translated, it gives CAIKITGGETQYF.

The chain combines TRBV27 with TRBJ1-2; maybe TRBD1 (6 bases). Germline values: CDR1 MNHEY, CDR2 SMNVEV (reference sequence). Trimming removed 5 bases from V and 4 bases from J, with 14 bases in between. The CDR3 has 14 residues. The DNA for the CDR3 is TGTGCCAGCAGTAGACAGGTTGAGGGCTATGGCTACACCTTC. Translated, it gives CASSRQVEGYGYTF.